Given below is one T cell receptor (beta chain) in context. These data belong to a study of blood T cell repertoires in COVID-19. Study-wide context: Both acute and convalescent COVID-19 samples were obtained from the United States, Italy and Spain. T cells, B-cell-depleted T cells, or PBMCs provided the cDNA or gDNA that served as material.

In the original workflow: Nucleated cell counts were estimated from reference gene primer amplification. The method was immunoSEQ multiplex PCR; TCRdb's version includes in-frame clones alone and lacks a portion of them. V and J calls and clone size come straight from that table; D and trimming were deduced from the DNA. The sample includes some 190,000 clones, approximately 85% of them seen just once. The CDR3 runs 13 residues. Germline CDR1 is MDHEN and CDR2 is SYDVKM. V was trimmed by 6 bases and J by 0 bases, leaving 8 bases between them. The TCR originated in a man aged 60 to 75 with acute or convalescent COVID-19. This chain uses TRBV28 with TRBJ1-1; D ambiguous. Sequencing was carried out using peripheral blood. The CDR3 protein is CASRSSLNTEAFF. The CDR3 nucleotides read TGTGCCAGCAGATCCTCCCTGAACACTGAAGCTTTCTTT.